This TCR beta chain appears in the sequencing data of a study of blood T cell repertoires in COVID-19. Methods used by the authors: Estimation of nucleated cell counts was performed using reference gene primer amplification. Assay: immunoSEQ multiplex PCR; the TCRdb copy retains only in-frame clones and omits some. The DNA was the basis for D and trimming; V, J and clone size are from that table. The sample holds more than 110,000 clones, approximately 84% seen once. The TCR originated in a woman older than 75 in a cohort sampled during active or convalescent COVID-19. Sample: peripheral blood.

The CDR3 sequence: CASSTRTGESYEQYF. The CDR3 nucleotides are TGTGCCAGCTCAACCCGGACAGGGGAAAGCTACGAGCAGTACTTC. The chain has TRBV18 and TRBJ2-7; TRBD1 aligns across 9 bases. V lost 5 bases and J lost 3; bases outside the gene matches: 8. CDR1 and CDR2 from the germline V gene are KGHSH and LQKENI. The CDR3 has 15 residues.